The clone carrying this T cell receptor beta chain came up once. Deletions cut 0 bases from V and 6 bases from J, with 9 bases between. Germline V gives CDR1 GTSNPN, CDR2 SVGIG (reference sequence). The CDR3 runs to 12 residues. This table comes from immunoSEQ multiplex PCR, and its TCRdb copy is limited to in-frame clones, with some not included. Of about 410,000 clones listed, around nine tenths are singletons. Seattle's cohort entered during active infection and was followed longitudinally. This specimen comes from a study of blood T cell repertoires in COVID-19. Study-level information: Material from acute and convalescent COVID-19 was sourced from the United States, Italy and Spain. T cells, B-cell-depleted T cells, or PBMCs provided the cDNA or gDNA that served as material.

Source material: peripheral blood. V is TRBV30 and J is TRBJ2-7; D is uncertain. The sequence came from a woman aged 40 to 50 with COVID-19, enrolled during active disease. CDR3 bases: TGTGCCTGGAGTGTACAATGGAGCGAGCAGTACTTC. Its translation is CAWSVQWSEQYF.